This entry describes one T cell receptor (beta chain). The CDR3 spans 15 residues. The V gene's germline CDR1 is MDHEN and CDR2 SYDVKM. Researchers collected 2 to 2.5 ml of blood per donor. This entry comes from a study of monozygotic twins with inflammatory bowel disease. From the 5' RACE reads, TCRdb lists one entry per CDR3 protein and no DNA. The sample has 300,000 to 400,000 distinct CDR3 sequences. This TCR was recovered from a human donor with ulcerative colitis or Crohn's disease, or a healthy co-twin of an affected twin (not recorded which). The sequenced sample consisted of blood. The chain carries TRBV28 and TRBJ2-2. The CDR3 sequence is CASSFSGSLAGELFF.